Listed here is a single T cell receptor (beta chain). Researchers ran the PCR with 60 Vbeta and 13 Jbeta primers. Profiling relied on immunoSEQ multiplex PCR, and the TCRdb table lists in-frame clones only, not all of them. The table shows 160,000 or so clones, with 70% to 85% occurring only once. The data originate from a study of cytomegalovirus exposure and HLA in healthy donors. This CDR3 has 13 amino acids. Germline V CDR1 and CDR2: LNHDA, SQIVND (reference sequence). The germline V and J ends were trimmed by 4 bases and 7 bases, with 14 bases remaining between them. V and J are TRBV19 and TRBJ2-7; TRBD2 might be the D (5 bases). This TCR came from a young man in good health and CMV-seropositive. Input material: PBMCs. CDR3 sequence reads: CASSTYTEGEQYF. The CDR3, as DNA: TGTGCCAGTAGTACGTACACCGAGGGTGAGCAGTACTTC.